This TCR beta chain is from a study of molecular identifiers for immune sequencing clone quantification. This clonotype was observed a handful of times. Its antigen remains unidentified. Listed TCR primers and previously described methods were used for bulk TCR libraries. TCRdb recomputed calls from the PCR reads with MiXCR, one row per CDR3 protein. The sample lists 97,000 or so distinct CDR3 sequences; 30% to 45% were seen once. Study results and limitations: Clones that exceeded 20 RNA copies held over 97% of effector molecules, yet under 1% in naive cells.

The CDR3 runs to 17 residues. Per germline, CDR1 SGHTA and CDR2 FQGTGA. The V end lost 1 base, the J end lost 0 bases, and 14 bases lay between the germline ends. Naive CD8 T cells were sorted, and the gate applied was CD8+CD4-CCR7+CD45RA+. V gene TRBV7-3 combines with J gene TRBJ2-3; D may be TRBD1 or TRBD2 (6 bases each). This clonotype originated in a human donor in good health. Some libraries in this study had Jurkat cell RNA spiked in. The sequenced material came from naive CD8+ T cells from blood, with Jurkat cell RNA spiked in. Subset here: FACS-sorted CD8+CD4-CCR7+CD45RA+ naive T cells. In DNA form, the CDR3 reads TGTGCCAGCAGCTTAAAGGGGGGACACCCTAGCACAGATACGCAGTATTTT. Amino acids: CASSLKGGHPSTDTQYF. Full variable domain (remainder filled in from reference TRBV7-3 and TRBJ2-3): GAGVSQTPSNKVTEKGKYVELRCDPISGHTALYWYRQSLGQGPEFLIYFQGTGAADDSGLPNDRFFAVRPEGSVSTLKIQRTERGDSAVYLCASSLKGGHPSTDTQYFGPGTRLTVL.